This T cell receptor (beta chain) was sequenced in a study of regulatory T cells in long-lasting Graves disease. In the study overall: Freshly diagnosed Graves' patients had used antithyroid drugs for under 3 months. Study outcomes and limitations: Among persistent patients, a larger number of public clonotypes were shared (about 2,800) than among newly diagnosed patients (approximately 970). TRBV28, TRBJ1-2 and TRBJ2-5 were segments that persistent disease favored.

This clonotype has a handful of counts. Its antigen is unknown. The CDR3 extends over 18 amino acids. Germline V lookup: CDR1 MNHNS, CDR2 SASEGT. Trimming at V came to 5 bases and at J to 9 bases, leaving 20 bases not matched to a gene. Time point of the sample: newly diagnosed GD, antithyroid drugs for less than 3 months. With RNA extracted from PBMCs as input, the TCR library was made. Building the TCR beta libraries relied on iRepertoire HTBI primers, and CDR3 regions underwent Arm-PCR. Original analysis: Identification yielded some 65 TRBV and over eleven TRBJ segments across samples. MiXCR, applied by TCRdb to the multiplex PCR reads, yields one record per CDR3 protein. TCRdb, rather than the study authors, made the V and J calls. The sample consists of 500,000 or so distinct CDR3 sequences, roughly 15% of them appearing once. These data were likewise used in another study, on T cells in Graves' hyperthyroidism and ophthalmopathy.

This chain connects TRBV6-1 to TRBJ2-1, with 9 bases lining up with TRBD1. Source: peripheral blood mononuclear cells (PBMCs), taken at new diagnosis, from a patient treated with antithyroid drugs. The source of this sequence is a woman in her forties or fifties with Graves disease. The CDR3 here is CASSPGKMTGQGFLEQFF. In DNA, the CDR3 is TGTGCCAGCAGTCCCGGAAAAATGACGGGACAGGGTTTTCTTGAGCAGTTCTTC.